This TCR beta chain was identified in a study of blood T cell repertoires in COVID-19. Study background: The study drew acute and convalescent COVID-19 samples from the United States, Italy and Spain. In each case, the material was cDNA or gDNA derived from T cells, B-cell-depleted T cells, or PBMCs.

In the original workflow: How many nucleated cells were present was estimated from reference gene primer amplification. The data were produced by immunoSEQ multiplex PCR, yet TCRdb's version contains in-frame clones alone and is incomplete. Clonal size and the V and J genes are those of that table, whereas D and trimming came from the DNA. The sample has roughly 150,000 clones; around 91% are singletons. Germline CDR1 reads PRHDT; CDR2 reads FYEKMQ (reference sequence). This CDR3 is built from 14 residues. The V and J ends lost 2 bases and 2 bases respectively, with 4 bases between them. The sample was peripheral blood. The gene calls are TRBV13 and TRBJ2-6; unclear D gene. The receptor was isolated from a woman aged 40 to 49 with acute or convalescent COVID-19. The CDR3 sequence: CASSLTAGANVLTF. The CDR3 DNA reads as TGTGCCAGCAGCTTAACTGCTGGGGCCAACGTCCTGACTTTC.